This T cell receptor (beta chain) was retrieved from a study of blood T cell repertoires in COVID-19. For the study at large: Italy, Spain and the United States were the sources of the convalescent and acute COVID-19 samples. Sources were T cells, B-cell-depleted T cells, or PBMCs; the material itself was cDNA or gDNA.

In the authors' methods: Quantification of nucleated cells was approximated via reference gene primer amplification. Profiling relied on immunoSEQ multiplex PCR, and the TCRdb table lists in-frame clones only, not all of them. Clone size and V and J calls were adopted from that table, with D and trimming inferred from the DNA. The table records a few hundred thousand clones, approximately 84% of them present only once. This CDR3 comprises 13 residues. Looked up from germline, CDR1 is MNHGY and CDR2 is SVAAGI. V gave up 5 bases and J gave up 6 bases, with 11 bases separating them. Sequenced: peripheral blood. The clonotype comes from a woman in her twenties or thirties who had recovered from COVID-19. V is TRBV6-9 and J is TRBJ1-5; D not certain. CDR3 sequence (DNA): TGTGCCAGCAGTGCCGACAATTTTCAGCCCCAGCATTTT. This sequence encodes CASSADNFQPQHF.